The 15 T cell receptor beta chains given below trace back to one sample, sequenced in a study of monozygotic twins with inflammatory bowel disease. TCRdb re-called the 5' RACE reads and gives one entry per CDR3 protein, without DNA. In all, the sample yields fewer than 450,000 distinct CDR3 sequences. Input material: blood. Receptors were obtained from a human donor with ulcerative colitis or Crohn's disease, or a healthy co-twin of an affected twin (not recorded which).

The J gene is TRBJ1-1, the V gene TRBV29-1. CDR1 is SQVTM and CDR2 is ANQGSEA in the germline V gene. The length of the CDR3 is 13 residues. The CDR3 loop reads CSVERDRDTEAFF.

The CDR3 protein is CASTFGQGPWQPQHF. The chain uses TRBV6-2 or TRBV6-3 and TRBJ1-5; TCRdb's D call of TRBD1 is untestable without DNA. The germline CDR1 and CDR2 sequences are MNHEY and SVGEGT. CDR3 length: 15 residues.

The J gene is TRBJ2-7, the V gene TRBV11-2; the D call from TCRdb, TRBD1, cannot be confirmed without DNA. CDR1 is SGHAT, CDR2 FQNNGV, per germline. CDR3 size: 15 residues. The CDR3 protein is CASSLRLQETYEQYF.

This chain's CDR3 is CASSSRLEGYTF. The rearrangement links TRBV27 to TRBJ1-2. CDR1 and CDR2 from the germline V gene are MNHEY and SMNVEV (reference sequence). The CDR3 length is 12 residues.

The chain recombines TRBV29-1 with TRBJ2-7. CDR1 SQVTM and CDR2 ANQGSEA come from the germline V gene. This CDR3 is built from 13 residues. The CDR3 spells CSVSEGTPYEQYF.

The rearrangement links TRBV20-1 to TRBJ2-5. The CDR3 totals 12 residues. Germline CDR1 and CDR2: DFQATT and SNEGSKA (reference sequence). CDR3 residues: CSAQRFQETQYF.

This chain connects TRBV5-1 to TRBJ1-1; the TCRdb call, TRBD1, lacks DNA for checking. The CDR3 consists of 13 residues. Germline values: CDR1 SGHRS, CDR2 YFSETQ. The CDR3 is CASSLGGDRTAFF.

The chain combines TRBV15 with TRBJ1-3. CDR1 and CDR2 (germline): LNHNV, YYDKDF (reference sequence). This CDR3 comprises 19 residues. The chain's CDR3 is CATSRAGPIEPSSGNTIYF.

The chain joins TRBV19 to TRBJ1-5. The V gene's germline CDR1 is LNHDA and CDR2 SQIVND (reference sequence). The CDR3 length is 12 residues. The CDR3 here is CASNFGVQPQHF.

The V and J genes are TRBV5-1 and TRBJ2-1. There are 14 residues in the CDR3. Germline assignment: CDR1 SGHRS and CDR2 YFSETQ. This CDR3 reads CASSSVRVMDEQFF.

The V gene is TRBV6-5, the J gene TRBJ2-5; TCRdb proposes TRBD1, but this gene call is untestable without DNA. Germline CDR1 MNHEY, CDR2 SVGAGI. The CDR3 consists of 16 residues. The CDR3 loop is CASSYSTGVTLGTQYF.

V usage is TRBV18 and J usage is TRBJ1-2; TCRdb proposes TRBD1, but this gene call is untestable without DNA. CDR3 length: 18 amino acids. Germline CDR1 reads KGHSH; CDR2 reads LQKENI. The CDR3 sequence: CASSPRGLGQAGIYGYTF.

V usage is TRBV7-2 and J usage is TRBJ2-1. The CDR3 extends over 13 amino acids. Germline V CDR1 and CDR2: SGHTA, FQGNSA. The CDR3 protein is CASSNLNYNEQFF. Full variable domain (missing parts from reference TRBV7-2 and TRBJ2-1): GAGVSQSPSNKVTEKGKDVELRCDPISGHTALYWYRQSLGQGLEFLIYFQGNSAPDKSGLPSDRFSAERTGGSVSTLTIQRTQQEDSAVYLCASSNLNYNEQFFGPGTRLTVL.

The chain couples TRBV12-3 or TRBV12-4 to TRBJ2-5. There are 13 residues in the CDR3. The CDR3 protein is CASSPIEQETQYF.

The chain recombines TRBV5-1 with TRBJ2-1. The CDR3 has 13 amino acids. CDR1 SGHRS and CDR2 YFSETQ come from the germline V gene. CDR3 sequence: CASSLVSEGEQFF.